This TCR beta chain was found in a study of PD-1 blockade in classical Hodgkin lymphoma. All the patients suffered relapse after autologous stem cell transplantation, and brentuximab vedotin exposure differed. As concerns this clone: Its antigen is currently unknown.

The protocol was immunoSEQ multiplex PCR, while the TCRdb copy is restricted to in-frame clones and leaves out a portion. Of about 100,000 clones listed, about 89% were seen once; the top ten hold 5.5% to 8.5%. The germline CDR1 and CDR2 sequences are LNHDA and SQIVND (reference sequence). V lost 6 bases to trimming and J lost 1 base, with 9 bases between them. The CDR3 sequence is 13 residues long. General observations from the study: The study reported lower baseline TCR diversity in newly diagnosed patients than in healthy donors.

Sample: peripheral blood mononuclear cells (PBMCs), taken before the second cycle of nivolumab. This chain uses TRBV19 with TRBJ1-1; D uncertain. The sequence was obtained from a human donor with classical Hodgkin lymphoma. CDR3 sequence reads: CASSNRKNTEAFF. The CDR3 nucleotides read TGTGCCAGTAGCAACAGAAAGAACACTGAAGCTTTCTTT.